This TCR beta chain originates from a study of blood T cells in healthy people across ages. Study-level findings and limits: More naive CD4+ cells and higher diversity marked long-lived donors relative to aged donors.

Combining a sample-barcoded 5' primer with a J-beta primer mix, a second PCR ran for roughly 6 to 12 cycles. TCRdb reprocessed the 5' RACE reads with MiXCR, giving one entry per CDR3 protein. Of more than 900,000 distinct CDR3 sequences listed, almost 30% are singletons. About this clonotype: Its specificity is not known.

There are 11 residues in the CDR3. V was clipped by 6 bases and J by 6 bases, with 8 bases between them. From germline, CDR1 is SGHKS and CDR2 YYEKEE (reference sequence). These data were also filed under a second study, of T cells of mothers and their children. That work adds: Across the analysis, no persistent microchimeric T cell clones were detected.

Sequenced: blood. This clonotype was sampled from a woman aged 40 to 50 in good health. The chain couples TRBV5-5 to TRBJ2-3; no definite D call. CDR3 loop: CASTGRDTQYF. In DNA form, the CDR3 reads TGTGCCAGCACCGGTCGCGATACGCAGTATTTT. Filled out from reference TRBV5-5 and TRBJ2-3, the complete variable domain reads DAGVTQSPTHLIKTRGQQVTLRCSPISGHKSVSWYQQVLGQGPQFIFQYYEKEERGRGNFPDRFSARQFPNYSSELNVNALLLGDSALYLCASTGRDTQYFGPGTRLTVL.